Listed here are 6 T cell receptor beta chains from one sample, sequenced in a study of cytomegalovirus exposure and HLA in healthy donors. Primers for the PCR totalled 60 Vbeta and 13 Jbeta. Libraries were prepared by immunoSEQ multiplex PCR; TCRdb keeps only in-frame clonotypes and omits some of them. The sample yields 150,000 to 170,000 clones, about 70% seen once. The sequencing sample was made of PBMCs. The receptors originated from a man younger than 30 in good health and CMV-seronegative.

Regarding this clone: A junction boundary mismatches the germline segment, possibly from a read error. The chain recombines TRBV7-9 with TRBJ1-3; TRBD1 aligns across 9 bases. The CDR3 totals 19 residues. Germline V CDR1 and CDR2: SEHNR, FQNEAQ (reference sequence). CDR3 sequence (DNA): TGTTCCAGCAGCTTCCCCGGGGACAGGGTCAAAAATCCCTGGGACACCATATATTTT. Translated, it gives CSSSFPGDRVKNPWDTIYF. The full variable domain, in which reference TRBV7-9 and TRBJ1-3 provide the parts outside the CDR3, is DTGVSQNPRHKITKRGQNVTFRCDPISEHNRLYWYRQTLGQGPEFLTYFQNEAQLEKSRLLSDRFSAERPKGSFSTLEIQRTEQGDSAMYLCSSSFPGDRVKNPWDTIYFGEGSWLTVV.

The CDR3: CASSLGGDRAYEQYF. The DNA of the CDR3 is TGTGCCAGCAGCTTGGGGGGGGACAGGGCTTACGAGCAGTACTTC. The chain couples TRBV5-4 to TRBJ2-5, with 9 nucleotides matching TRBD1. The DNA end lines up better with TRBJ2-7; the J call may be wrong. Looked up from germline, CDR1 is SGHNT and CDR2 is YYREEE (reference sequence). This CDR3 has 15 residues.

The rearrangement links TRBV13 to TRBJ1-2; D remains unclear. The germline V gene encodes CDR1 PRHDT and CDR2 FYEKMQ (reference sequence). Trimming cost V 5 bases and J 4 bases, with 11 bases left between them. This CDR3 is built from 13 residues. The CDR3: CASSQQAAYGYTF. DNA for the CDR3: TGTGCCAGCAGCCAGCAGGCCGCCTATGGCTACACCTTC.

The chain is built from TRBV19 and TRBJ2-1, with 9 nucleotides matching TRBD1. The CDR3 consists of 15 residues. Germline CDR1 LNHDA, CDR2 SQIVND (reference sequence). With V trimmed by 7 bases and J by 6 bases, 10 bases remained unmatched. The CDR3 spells CASTGGQGFINEQFF. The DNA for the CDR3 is TGTGCCAGTACGGGCGGACAGGGGTTTATCAATGAGCAGTTCTTC.

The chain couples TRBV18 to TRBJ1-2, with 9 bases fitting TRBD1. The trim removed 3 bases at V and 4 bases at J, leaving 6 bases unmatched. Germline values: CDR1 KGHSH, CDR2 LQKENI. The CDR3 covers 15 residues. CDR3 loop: CASSPEGQGSYGYTF. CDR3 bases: TGTGCCAGCTCACCGGAGGGACAGGGCAGCTATGGCTACACCTTC.

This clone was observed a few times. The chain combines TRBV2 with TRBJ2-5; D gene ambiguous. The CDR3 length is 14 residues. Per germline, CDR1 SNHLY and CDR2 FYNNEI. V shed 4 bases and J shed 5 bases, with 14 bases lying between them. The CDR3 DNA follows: TGTGCCAGCAGTGCCCAGCAGGAACAGGAGACCCAGTACTTC. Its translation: CASSAQQEQETQYF. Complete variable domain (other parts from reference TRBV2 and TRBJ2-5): EPEVTQTPSHQVTQMGQEVILRCVPISNHLYFYWYRQILGQKVEFLVSFYNNEISEKSEIFDDQFSVERPDGSNFTLKIRSTKLEDSAMYFCASSAQQEQETQYFGPGTRLLVL.